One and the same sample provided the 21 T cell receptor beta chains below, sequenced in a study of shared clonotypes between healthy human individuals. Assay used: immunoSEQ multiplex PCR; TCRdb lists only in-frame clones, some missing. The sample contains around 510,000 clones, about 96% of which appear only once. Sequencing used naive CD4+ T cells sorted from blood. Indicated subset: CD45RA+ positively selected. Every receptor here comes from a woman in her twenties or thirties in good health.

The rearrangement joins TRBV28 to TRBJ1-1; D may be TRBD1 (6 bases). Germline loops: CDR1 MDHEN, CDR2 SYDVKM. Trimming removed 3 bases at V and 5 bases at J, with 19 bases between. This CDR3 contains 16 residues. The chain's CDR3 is CASSFDIGGLGTEAFF. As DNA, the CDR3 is TGTGCCAGCAGTTTTGATATCGGGGGGCTGGGAACTGAAGCTTTCTTT.

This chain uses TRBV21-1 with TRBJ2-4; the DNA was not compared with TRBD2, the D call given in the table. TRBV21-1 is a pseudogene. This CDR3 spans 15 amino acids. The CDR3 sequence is CATSPRVLQRDIQYF. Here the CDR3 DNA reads TGTGCCACCTCGCCGCGTGTGCTACAACGGGACATTCAGTACTTC.

The CDR3 spells CASSPSSRGNQPQHF. In nucleotides, the CDR3 is TGTGCCAGCAGTCCTTCTAGCAGGGGCAATCAGCCCCAGCATTTT. The V and J genes are TRBV28 and TRBJ1-5, with a possible D match to TRBD1 (5 bases). Trimming cost V 5 bases and J 2 bases, with 13 bases left between them. Germline-derived CDR1 and CDR2 are MDHEN and SYDVKM. The CDR3 runs to 15 residues.

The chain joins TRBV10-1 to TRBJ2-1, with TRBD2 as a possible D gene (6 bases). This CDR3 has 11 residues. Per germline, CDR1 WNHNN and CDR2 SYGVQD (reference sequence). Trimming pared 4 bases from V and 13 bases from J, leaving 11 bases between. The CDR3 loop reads CASSVGGFQFF. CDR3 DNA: TGCGCCAGCAGTGTCGGGGGATTCCAGTTCTTC.

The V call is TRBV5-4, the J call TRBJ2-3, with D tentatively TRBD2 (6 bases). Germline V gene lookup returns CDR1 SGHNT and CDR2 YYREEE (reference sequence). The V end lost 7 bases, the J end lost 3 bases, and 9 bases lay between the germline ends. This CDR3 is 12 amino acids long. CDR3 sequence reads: CASGGITDTQYF. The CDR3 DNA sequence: TGTGCCAGCGGGGGGATTACAGATACGCAGTATTTT. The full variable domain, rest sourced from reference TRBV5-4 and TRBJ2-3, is ETGVTQSPTHLIKTRGQQVTLRCSSQSGHNTVSWYQQALGQGPQFIFQYYREEENGRGNFPPRFSGLQFPNYSSELNVNALELDDSALYLCASGGITDTQYFGPGTRLTVL.

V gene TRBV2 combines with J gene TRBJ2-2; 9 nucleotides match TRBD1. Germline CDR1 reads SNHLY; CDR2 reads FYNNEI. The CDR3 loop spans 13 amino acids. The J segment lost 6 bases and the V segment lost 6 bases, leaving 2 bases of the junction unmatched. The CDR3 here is CASSRQGAGELFF. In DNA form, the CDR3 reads TGTGCCAGCAGCCGACAGGGGGCCGGGGAGCTGTTTTTT.

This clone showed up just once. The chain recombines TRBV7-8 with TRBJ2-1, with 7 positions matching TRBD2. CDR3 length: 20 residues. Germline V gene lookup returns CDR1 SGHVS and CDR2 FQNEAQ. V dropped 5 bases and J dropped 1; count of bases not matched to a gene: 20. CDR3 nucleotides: TGTGCCAGCAGCCCCCAACGACCGACTAGCATCCTGGGGTCCTACAATGAGCAGTTCTTC. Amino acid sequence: CASSPQRPTSILGSYNEQFF.

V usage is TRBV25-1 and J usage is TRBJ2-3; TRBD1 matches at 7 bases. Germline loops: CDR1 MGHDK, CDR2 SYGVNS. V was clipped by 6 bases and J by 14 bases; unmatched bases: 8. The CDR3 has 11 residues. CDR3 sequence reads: CASRTTGTVYF. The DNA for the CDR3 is TGTGCCAGCAGAACGACCGGGACAGTGTATTTT.

CDR3: CASSLGASGSTGELFF. CDR3 coding DNA: TGTGCCAGCAGTTTAGGGGCTAGCGGGAGCACCGGGGAGCTGTTTTTT. This chain links TRBV28 with TRBJ2-2; 10 nucleotides line up with TRBD2. This CDR3 has 16 amino acids. V lost 2 bases, J lost 4 bases, and 4 bases stayed unmatched. Germline V gene lookup returns CDR1 MDHEN and CDR2 SYDVKM.

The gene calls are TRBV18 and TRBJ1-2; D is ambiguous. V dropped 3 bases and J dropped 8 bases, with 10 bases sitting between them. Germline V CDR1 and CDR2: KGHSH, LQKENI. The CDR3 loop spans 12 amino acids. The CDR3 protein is CASSPVEWGYTF. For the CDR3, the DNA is TGTGCCAGCTCACCCGTGGAGTGGGGCTACACCTTC.

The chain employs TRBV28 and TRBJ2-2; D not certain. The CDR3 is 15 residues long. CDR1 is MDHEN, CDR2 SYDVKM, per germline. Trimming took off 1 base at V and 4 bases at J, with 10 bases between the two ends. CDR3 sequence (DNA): TGTGCCAGCAGTTTATTAGGCCAAGTCACCGGGGAGCTGTTTTTT. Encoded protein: CASSLLGQVTGELFF.

CDR3 region: CASSRGTVPLSGANVLTF. Written as DNA, the CDR3 is TGCGCCAGCAGCCGCGGAACGGTCCCCCTCTCTGGGGCCAACGTCCTGACTTTC. This chain joins TRBV5-1 and TRBJ2-6; D unresolved. Germline CDR1 and CDR2: SGHRS and YFSETQ. V lost 4 bases and J lost 0, with 17 bases in between. This CDR3 is 18 amino acids long.

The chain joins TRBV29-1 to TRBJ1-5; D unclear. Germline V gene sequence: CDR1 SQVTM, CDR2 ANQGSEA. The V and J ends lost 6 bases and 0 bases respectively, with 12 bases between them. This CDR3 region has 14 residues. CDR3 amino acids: CSVVEADSNQPQHF. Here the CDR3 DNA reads TGCAGCGTGGTGGAGGCCGATAGCAATCAGCCCCAGCATTTT.

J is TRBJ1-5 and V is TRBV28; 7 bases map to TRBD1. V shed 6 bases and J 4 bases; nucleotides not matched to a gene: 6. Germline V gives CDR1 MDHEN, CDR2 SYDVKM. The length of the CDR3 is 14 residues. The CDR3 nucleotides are TGTGCCAGCAGCCTCGGACAGGAGAATCAGCCCCAGCATTTT. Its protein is CASSLGQENQPQHF.

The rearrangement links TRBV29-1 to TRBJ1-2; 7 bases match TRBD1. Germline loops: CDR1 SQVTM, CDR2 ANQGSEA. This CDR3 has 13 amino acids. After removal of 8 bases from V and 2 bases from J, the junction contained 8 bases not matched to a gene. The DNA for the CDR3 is TGCAGCACCGGTGGGACAGCAAACTATGGCTACACCTTC. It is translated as CSTGGTANYGYTF.

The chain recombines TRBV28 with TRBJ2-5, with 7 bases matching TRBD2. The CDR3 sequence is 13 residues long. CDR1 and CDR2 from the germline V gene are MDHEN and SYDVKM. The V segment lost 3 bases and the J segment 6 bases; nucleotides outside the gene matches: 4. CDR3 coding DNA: TGTGCCAGCAGTTTGGGGGGGTTGAAGACCCAGTACTTC. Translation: CASSLGGLKTQYF.

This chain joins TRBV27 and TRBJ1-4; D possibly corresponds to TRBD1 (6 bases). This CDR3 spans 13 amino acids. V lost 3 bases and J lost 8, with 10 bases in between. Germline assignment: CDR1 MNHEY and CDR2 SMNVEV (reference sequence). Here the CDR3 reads CASSFVGGEKLFF. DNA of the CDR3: TGTGCCAGCAGTTTTGTGGGGGGCGAAAAACTGTTTTTT.

Here the CDR3 reads CASSFAGSGNTIYF. The DNA of the CDR3 is TGCGCCAGCAGCTTTGCAGGCTCTGGAAACACCATATATTTT. This chain links TRBV5-1 with TRBJ1-3; no reliable D call. V lost 2 bases to trimming and J lost 0 bases, with 6 bases between them. CDR3 length: 14 amino acids. Germline V gene data show CDR1 as SGHRS and CDR2 as YFSETQ.

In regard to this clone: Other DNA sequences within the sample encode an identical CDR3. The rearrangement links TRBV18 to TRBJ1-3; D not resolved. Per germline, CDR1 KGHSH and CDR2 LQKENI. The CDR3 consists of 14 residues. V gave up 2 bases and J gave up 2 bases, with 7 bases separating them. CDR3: CASSPSGTGNTIYF. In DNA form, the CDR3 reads TGTGCCAGCTCACCATCTGGGACTGGAAACACCATATATTTT.

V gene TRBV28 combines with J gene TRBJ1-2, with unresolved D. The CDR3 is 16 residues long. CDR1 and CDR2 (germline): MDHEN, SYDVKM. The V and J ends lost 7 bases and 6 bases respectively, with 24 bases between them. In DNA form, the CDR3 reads TGTGCCAGCACCTCAACCCAACCTCTAACGTGGAATGGCTACACCTTC. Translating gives CASTSTQPLTWNGYTF.

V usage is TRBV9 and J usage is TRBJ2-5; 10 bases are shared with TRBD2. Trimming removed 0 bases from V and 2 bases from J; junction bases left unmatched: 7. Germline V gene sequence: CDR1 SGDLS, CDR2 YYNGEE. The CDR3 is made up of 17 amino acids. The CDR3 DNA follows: TGTGCCAGCAGCGTAGGAGTAGCGGGAGGTGATCAAGAGACCCAGTACTTC. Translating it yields CASSVGVAGGDQETQYF.